The 27 T cell receptor beta chains given below trace back to one sample, sequenced in a study of blood T cell repertoires in COVID-19 (dated by TCRdb to 2020 to 2021). The library was built by means of the immunoSEQ multiplex PCR assay. The table comes from immuneACCESS by way of TCRdb, which keeps in-frame sequences with V and J called. Part of the clones is missing from these tables; in studies checked, under half for an unresolved V gene and the rest for unknown reasons. The sample includes 360,000 or so clones, with more than 70% observed a single time. Of the sample, approximately 1% is held by the ten largest clones. Specimen: PBMCs or T cells enriched from blood (not recorded which). Receptor source: a young woman who had been exposed to COVID-19.

This chain joins TRBV9 and TRBJ2-6; weak D call: TRBD2 (6 bases). Germline-derived CDR1 and CDR2 are SGDLS and YYNGEE. Between the trimmed V and J ends, which lost 3 bases and 2 bases, there was a span of 18 bases. The CDR3 is made up of 18 amino acids. The CDR3 protein is CASSEEGGFVTGANVLTF. DNA for the CDR3: TGTGCCAGCAGCGAGGAGGGAGGTTTTGTCACTGGGGCCAACGTCCTGACTTTC. The whole variable domain, filled in from reference TRBV9 and TRBJ2-6, reads DSGVTQTPKHLITATGQRVTLRCSPRSGDLSVYWYQQSLDQGLQFLIQYYNGEERAKGNILERFSAQQFPDLHSELNLSSLELGDSALYFCASSEEGGFVTGANVLTFGAGSRLTVL.

The V and J genes are TRBV18 and TRBJ2-1; 12 bases align to TRBD2. The CDR3 totals 17 residues. Germline V gives CDR1 KGHSH, CDR2 LQKENI. The V and J ends lost 0 bases and 0 bases, in that order; junction bases with no gene match: 0. This CDR3 reads CASSPPTSGSSYNEQFF. The CDR3 nucleotides read TGTGCCAGCTCACCACCGACTAGCGGGAGCTCCTACAATGAGCAGTTCTTC.

The chain uses TRBV19 and TRBJ2-1; 11 nucleotides line up with TRBD2. This CDR3 has 17 amino acids. With V trimmed by 1 base and J by 8 bases, 10 bases remained unmatched. CDR1 and CDR2 (germline): LNHDA, SQIVND (reference sequence). CDR3 protein: CASSIATSGNLRDEQFF. For the CDR3, the DNA is TGTGCCAGTAGTATAGCGACTAGCGGGAATCTTCGGGATGAGCAGTTCTTC.

CDR3: CASSLVIFAGTDNGNTIYF. As DNA, the CDR3 is TGTGCCAGCAGCTTAGTAATCTTCGCCGGGACAGACAATGGAAACACCATATATTTT. The rearrangement joins TRBV7-9 to TRBJ1-3; 7 nucleotides line up with TRBD1. Looked up from germline, CDR1 is SEHNR and CDR2 is FQNEAQ (reference sequence). The V segment lost 1 base and the J segment 3 bases; nucleotides outside the gene matches: 15. This CDR3 region has 19 residues.

This chain uses TRBV9 with TRBJ2-4, with TRBD1 matching over 7 bases. Germline V CDR1 and CDR2: SGDLS, YYNGEE. This CDR3 has 13 residues. Losses at the gene ends were 4 bases for V and 15 bases for J; bases not matched to a gene: 13. The CDR3 DNA is TGTGCCAGCAGCTCAAGCCCCGGACAGGTGCTGTACTTC. Protein product: CASSSSPGQVLYF.

This clone was recorded once. The chain combines TRBV7-9 with TRBJ2-1; D remains ambiguous. V lost 5 bases, J lost 0 bases, and 14 bases lay in between. Germline-derived CDR1 and CDR2 are SEHNR and FQNEAQ (reference sequence). The length of the CDR3 is 16 residues. The CDR3 spells CASSLLGRSSYNEQFF. In DNA, the CDR3 is TGTGCCAGCAGCCTCCTCGGCCGGAGCTCCTACAATGAGCAGTTCTTC.

V usage is TRBV5-1 and J usage is TRBJ2-2, with D possibly matching TRBD1 (5 bases). The CDR3 is made up of 15 amino acids. The germline V gene has CDR1 SGHRS and CDR2 YFSETQ. Trimming pared 2 bases from V and 3 bases from J, leaving 11 bases between. The CDR3 sequence: CASSLRPRDTGELFF. CDR3 sequence (DNA): TGCGCCAGCAGCTTACGACCCAGGGACACCGGGGAGCTGTTTTTT.

The chain joins TRBV19 to TRBJ2-3, with TRBD2 identical over 9 bases. Germline CDR1 reads LNHDA; CDR2 reads SQIVND (reference sequence). The trim removed 5 bases at V and 2 bases at J, leaving 5 bases unmatched. CDR3 length equals 15 residues. CDR3 region: CASSALAGATDTQYF. CDR3 nucleotide sequence: TGTGCCAGTAGTGCCTTAGCGGGAGCCACAGATACGCAGTATTTT.

V and J are TRBV4-2 and TRBJ2-3, with TRBD2 matching over 8 bases. From germline, CDR1 is LGHNA and CDR2 YNFKEQ. The J segment lost 6 bases and the V segment lost 0 bases, leaving 8 bases of the junction unmatched. The CDR3 runs 16 residues. CDR3 in DNA: TGTGCCAGCAGCCAAGATTGGGTAGCGGGAAGTGATACGCAGTATTTT. This translates into CASSQDWVAGSDTQYF.

This clone has just one count. The J gene is TRBJ2-3, the V gene TRBV3-1 (or the pseudogene TRBV3-2); 7 bases align to TRBD2. The J segment lost 2 bases and the V segment lost 0 bases, leaving 8 bases of the junction unmatched. The germline gives CDR1 LGHDT, CDR2 YNNKEL (reference sequence). CDR3 size: 17 residues. The CDR3 DNA follows: TGTGCCAGCAGCCAAGATTTGGGTAGCGGGTCCACAGATACGCAGTATTTT. It is translated as CASSQDLGSGSTDTQYF.

V usage is TRBV7-9 and J usage is TRBJ1-5; a possible D gene is TRBD1 (5 bases). This CDR3 is built from 14 residues. The germline V gene has CDR1 SEHNR and CDR2 FQNEAQ (reference sequence). The V end lost 5 bases, the J end lost 4 bases, and 12 bases lay between the germline ends. CDR3 in DNA: TGTGCCAGCAGCCTCGGACAATTAAATCAGCCCCAGCATTTT. It codes for CASSLGQLNQPQHF.

The CDR3 here is CASSSGDRSYEQYF. The CDR3, as DNA: TGTGCCAGCAGCTCCGGCGACAGGTCCTACGAGCAGTACTTC. V and J are TRBV7-9 and TRBJ2-7, with D possibly being TRBD1 (6 bases). V shed 4 bases and J shed 1 base, with 11 bases lying between them. In germline, CDR1 is SEHNR, CDR2 FQNEAQ (reference sequence). The CDR3 runs 14 residues. Drawing the rest from reference TRBV7-9 and TRBJ2-7, the complete variable domain is DTGVSQNPRHKITKRGQNVTFRCDPISEHNRLYWYRQTLGQGPEFLTYFQNEAQLEKSRLLSDRFSAERPKGSFSTLEIQRTEQGDSAMYLCASSSGDRSYEQYFGPGTRLTVT.

This clone was counted only a few times. This chain uses TRBV5-1 with TRBJ2-7, with unresolved D. Trimming left V 6 bases short and J 7 bases short, with 20 bases between. Germline loops: CDR1 SGHRS, CDR2 YFSETQ. This CDR3 is built from 14 residues. CDR3 amino acids: CASTVTPVVNEQYF. DNA of the CDR3: TGCGCCAGCACGGTGACTCCCGTGGTTAATGAGCAGTACTTC.

The chain is built from TRBV18 and TRBJ2-5, with 11 bases fitting TRBD1. The CDR3 runs to 15 residues. The trim removed 3 bases at V and 4 bases at J, leaving 4 bases unmatched. Germline V gene lookup returns CDR1 KGHSH and CDR2 LQKENI. The CDR3 here is CASSPRTGGAETQYF. The CDR3 bases are TGTGCCAGCTCACCCCGGACAGGGGGCGCAGAGACCCAGTACTTC.

The J gene is TRBJ2-7, the V gene TRBV21-1; TRBD1 is the table's D call, not checked against the DNA. TRBV21-1 is a pseudogene locus. The CDR3 length is 15 residues. The CDR3 nucleotides read TGTGCCAGCGTTGGTAGGAGAACAGGGACCTACGAGCAGTACTTC. Its translation is CASVGRRTGTYEQYF.

This clone was counted only a few times. The chain uses TRBV9 and TRBJ2-7, with 7 positions matching TRBD1. CDR1 and CDR2 from the germline V gene are SGDLS and YYNGEE. The CDR3 contains 14 residues. Trimming cost V 6 bases and J 2 bases; bases outside gene matches: 8. DNA of the CDR3: TGTGCCAGCACCGTCGGGACAGAACCCTACGAGCAGTACTTC. Residues: CASTVGTEPYEQYF.

The V gene is TRBV2, the J gene TRBJ2-5; 11 bases map to TRBD2. Germline CDR1 is SNHLY and CDR2 is FYNNEI. V shed 6 bases, J shed 6 bases, and the junction held 15 bases outside the gene matches. The CDR3 is made up of 17 amino acids. CDR3: CASRSLAGASYGKTQYF. CDR3 sequence (DNA): TGTGCCAGCAGGTCACTAGCGGGAGCCTCCTATGGGAAGACCCAGTACTTC.

J is TRBJ2-1 and V is TRBV18; 9 bases map to TRBD2. After removal of 5 bases from V and 4 bases from J, the junction contained 6 bases not matched to a gene. CDR1 KGHSH and CDR2 LQKENI come from the germline V gene. The CDR3 length is 15 residues. CDR3 bases: TGTGCCAGCTCAGAGCGGGAGGATGGGTACAATGAGCAGTTCTTC. Its translation: CASSEREDGYNEQFF.

This clone was seen a single time. The J gene is TRBJ2-1, the V gene TRBV19; 10 bases map to TRBD2. Trimming at V came to 1 base and at J to 12 bases, leaving 6 bases not matched to a gene. The germline CDR1 and CDR2 sequences are LNHDA and SQIVND (reference sequence). CDR3 size: 14 residues. Written as DNA, the CDR3 is TGTGCCAGTAGTATAGCCCAGGCTAGCGGGAGGCAGTTCTTC. As protein: CASSIAQASGRQFF. Supplemented by reference TRBV19 and TRBJ2-1, the full variable domain reads DGGITQSPKYLFRKEGQNVTLSCEQNLNHDAMYWYRQDPGQGLRLIYYSQIVNDFQKGDIAEGYSVSREKKESFPLTVTSAQKNPTAFYLCASSIAQASGRQFFGPGTRLTVL.

The CDR3 here is CASSQGFGNTEAFF. The DNA for the CDR3 is TGTGCCAGTAGCCAGGGTTTTGGGAACACTGAAGCTTTCTTT. This chain links TRBV19 with TRBJ1-1, with D perhaps TRBD1 (5 bases). Germline-derived CDR1 and CDR2 are LNHDA and SQIVND (reference sequence). The CDR3 covers 14 residues. The V and J ends lost 6 bases and 1 base respectively, with 12 bases between them.

The rearrangement links TRBV7-6 to TRBJ2-3; no definite D call. The length of the CDR3 is 14 residues. Trimming cost V 1 base and J 3 bases, with 8 bases left between them. CDR1 and CDR2 from the germline V gene are SGHVS and FNYEAQ. This CDR3 is CASSLEEKTDTQYF. CDR3 nucleotide sequence: TGTGCCAGCAGCTTAGAGGAGAAGACAGATACGCAGTATTTT.

The V and J genes are TRBV7-9 and TRBJ2-7; 9 positions agree with TRBD1. The V gene's germline CDR1 is SEHNR and CDR2 FQNEAQ (reference sequence). The CDR3 totals 15 residues. V was pared by 1 base and J by 3 bases, with 4 bases of the junction left unmatched. The CDR3: CASSLEDRGLYEQYF. DNA of the CDR3: TGTGCCAGCAGCTTAGAGGACAGGGGACTCTACGAGCAGTACTTC.

CDR3 amino acids: CASSRTSGHANEKLFF. CDR3 bases: TGTGCCAGCAGCCGCACATCCGGACATGCTAATGAAAAACTGTTTTTT. This sequence joins TRBV11-2 and TRBJ1-4; a weak D match, TRBD1 (5 bases). This CDR3 is 16 amino acids long. The germline V gene encodes CDR1 SGHAT and CDR2 FQNNGV. The germline V and J ends were trimmed by 5 bases and 3 bases, with 16 bases remaining between them.

The count of this clone is one. The genes are TRBV28 and TRBJ1-2; weak D call: TRBD1 (5 bases). CDR1 and CDR2 (germline): MDHEN, SYDVKM. V was clipped by 6 bases and J by 1 base, with 9 bases between them. The CDR3 sequence is 13 residues long. CDR3 loop: CASSHDSNYGYTF. The DNA for the CDR3 is TGTGCCAGCAGCCACGACAGTAACTATGGCTACACCTTC.

The rearrangement joins TRBV24-1 to TRBJ2-1; 8 bases map to TRBD2. The CDR3 has 13 residues. Trimming took 4 bases from V and 8 from J; bases not matched to a gene: 3. Germline values: CDR1 KGHDR, CDR2 SFDVKD. Here the CDR3 DNA reads TGTGCCACCAGTGAAAGCGGGAGATATGAGCAGTTCTTC. This codes for CATSESGRYEQFF.

This clone was counted between two and nine times. The chain is built from TRBV18 and TRBJ1-6; 9 bases fit TRBD1. Germline V gives CDR1 KGHSH, CDR2 LQKENI. The V and J ends lost 5 bases and 9 bases, in that order; junction bases with no gene match: 8. This CDR3 is 15 amino acids long. The CDR3 reads CASSRTGDYASPLHF. The CDR3 DNA is TGTGCCAGCTCAAGGACAGGGGATTATGCTTCACCCCTCCACTTT.

The chain is built from TRBV2 and TRBJ2-2; TRBD2 agrees at 7 bases. The CDR3 totals 13 residues. Looked up from germline, CDR1 is SNHLY and CDR2 is FYNNEI. The V segment lost 7 bases and the J segment 1 base; nucleotides outside the gene matches: 0. CDR3 sequence reads: CASKRENTGELFF. The CDR3 DNA is TGTGCCAGCAAGCGGGAGAACACCGGGGAGCTGTTTTTT.